A single sample is the source of the 24 T cell receptor beta chains below, sequenced in a study of Ad26.COV2.S vaccination and SARS-CoV-2 variants (dated by TCRdb to the early 2020s). Library prep was done by the immunoSEQ multiplex PCR assay. The source is immuneACCESS, and TCRdb retained only in-frame sequences with V and J called. Part of the clones is not carried over; for the studies checked, unresolved V genes explain less than half of this, and the remainder is unexplained. The table for this sample lists about 350,000 clones; under 95% of them were counted only once. The leading ten clones occupy 3.9% of the sample. This sample's time point label indicates: individuals recovered from natural SARS-CoV-2 infection. The sample here was peripheral blood, taken after recovery from COVID-19. These receptors all stem from a human donor who had recovered from COVID-19.

The CDR3 bases are TGCGCCAGCAGACTTTCCTACGAGCAGTACTTC. Encoded protein: CASRLSYEQYF. The chain carries TRBV5-1 and TRBJ2-7; D gene ambiguous. Germline V gene data show CDR1 as SGHRS and CDR2 as YFSETQ. V lost 5 bases to trimming and J lost 1 base, with 4 bases between them. This CDR3 comprises 11 residues.

This chain connects TRBV7-2 to TRBJ1-1; D gene ambiguous. The V gene lost 1 base and the J gene lost 7 bases, with 7 bases spanning the gap. The V gene's germline CDR1 is SGHTA and CDR2 FQGNSA. The CDR3 totals 12 residues. The CDR3 here is CASSLETVEAFF. The CDR3 DNA reads TGTGCCAGCAGCTTAGAGACGGTTGAAGCTTTCTTT.

The chain has TRBV27 and TRBJ2-7, with 7 nucleotides matching TRBD2. J lost 2 bases, V lost 6 bases, and 7 bases had no gene match. The V gene's germline CDR1 is MNHEY and CDR2 SMNVEV (reference sequence). The CDR3 extends over 14 amino acids. CDR3 DNA sequence: TGTGCCAGCAGCATTGGGGGGGGAACCTACGAGCAGTACTTC. Protein: CASSIGGGTYEQYF.

This clone appeared once. V is TRBV6-4 and J is TRBJ2-2, with TRBD1 matching over 7 bases. Germline V gene sequence: CDR1 MRHNA, CDR2 SNTAGT. V trimming: 6 bases; J trimming: 5 bases; junction bases outside the gene matches: 6. This CDR3 region has 14 residues. The CDR3 nucleotides read TGTGCCAGCAGAAGGGACAGCATGACCGGGGAGCTGTTTTTT. Protein product: CASRRDSMTGELFF.

Only one count was recorded for this clone. The chain couples TRBV3-1 (or the pseudogene TRBV3-2) to TRBJ1-2; tentative D call: TRBD1 (5 bases). The CDR3 has 14 amino acids. V lost 4 bases, J lost 5 bases, and 14 bases lay in between. Germline V gene data show CDR1 as LGHDT and CDR2 as YNNKEL (reference sequence). The CDR3: CASSLRDRLYGYTF. The CDR3 DNA sequence: TGTGCCAGCAGCCTCCGGGACCGACTATATGGCTACACCTTC.

The rearrangement links TRBV10-2 to TRBJ2-3; unclear D gene. CDR1 is WSHSY and CDR2 is SAAADI in the germline V gene. The CDR3 runs 13 residues. With 6 bases removed from V and 3 bases from J, the gap between germline ends came to 10 bases. DNA for the CDR3: TGCGCCAGCAGCCTCCATTTTACAGATACGCAGTATTTT. This sequence encodes CASSLHFTDTQYF.

The chain links TRBV7-8 to TRBJ2-7; a possible D gene is TRBD1 (5 bases). CDR3 length: 16 residues. With 5 bases removed from V and 4 bases from J, the gap between germline ends came to 21 bases. The germline gives CDR1 SGHVS, CDR2 FQNEAQ. The CDR3 is CASSPLSTGVGYEQYF. The CDR3, as DNA: TGTGCCAGCAGCCCCCTCAGCACAGGTGTTGGGTACGAGCAGTACTTC.

This clone showed up just a few times. V and J are TRBV5-6 and TRBJ1-5; D gene uncertain. Trimming shortened V by 1 base and J by 3 bases, and 14 bases separated the two germline ends. The germline CDR1 and CDR2 sequences are SGHDT and YYEEEE. The CDR3 is made up of 16 amino acids. DNA of the CDR3: TGTGCCAGCAGCTTGAGGGTAGGGCTTCCCAATCAGCCCCAGCATTTT. Translating it yields CASSLRVGLPNQPQHF.

The chain uses TRBV27 and TRBJ2-4; D is undetermined. Germline V gene data show CDR1 as MNHEY and CDR2 as SMNVEV (reference sequence). CDR3 size: 15 residues. The V end was cut by 3 bases, the J end by 1 base, with 10 bases between. For the CDR3, the DNA is TGTGCCAGCAGTTTCGCATTCGGGGCCAAAAACATTCAGTACTTC. Translating gives CASSFAFGAKNIQYF.

The rearrangement uses TRBV7-6 and TRBJ1-4, with a possible D match to TRBD1 (6 bases). Germline assignment: CDR1 SGHVS and CDR2 FNYEAQ. V was shortened by 7 bases and J by 4 bases, with 16 bases between the two germline ends. This CDR3 has 15 residues. DNA for the CDR3: TGTGCCAGCACCAACCGGACAGTTGGTAATGAAAAACTGTTTTTT. Encoded protein: CASTNRTVGNEKLFF.

The gene calls are TRBV7-2 and TRBJ2-3, with D maybe TRBD1 (5 bases). This CDR3 is 16 amino acids long. Germline V gene lookup returns CDR1 SGHTA and CDR2 FQGNSA. The V and J ends lost 2 bases and 0 bases respectively, with 12 bases between them. CDR3 sequence (DNA): TGTGCCAGCAGCTTATCTGGCAGGGTTAGCACAGATACGCAGTATTTT. Its translation is CASSLSGRVSTDTQYF.

The CDR3: CASSPNDGTGVTDTQYF. CDR3 bases: TGTGCCAGCAGCCCAAACGACGGGACAGGGGTCACAGATACGCAGTATTTT. V and J are TRBV13 and TRBJ2-3; 10 nucleotides align to TRBD1. Germline lookup yields CDR1 PRHDT and CDR2 FYEKMQ (reference sequence). Trimming removed 5 bases from V and 2 bases from J; junction bases left unmatched: 10. The length of the CDR3 is 17 residues.

The J gene is TRBJ1-4, the V gene TRBV2, with D unresolved. CDR3 length equals 15 residues. The V gene's germline CDR1 is SNHLY and CDR2 FYNNEI. V lost 8 bases, J lost 4 bases, and 17 bases lay in between. CDR3 protein: CASRRAPPGNEKLFF. The CDR3 DNA reads as TGTGCCAGCCGTCGGGCCCCTCCGGGTAATGAAAAACTGTTTTTT.

The genes are TRBV29-1 and TRBJ1-5; 8 nucleotides match TRBD1. V was clipped by 5 bases and J by 3 bases; unmatched bases: 3. CDR3 length: 13 amino acids. Germline CDR1 SQVTM, CDR2 ANQGSEA. The CDR3 DNA reads as TGCAGCGTTACAGGGGGGATCAATCAGCCCCAGCATTTT. This encodes CSVTGGINQPQHF.

The chain has TRBV27 and TRBJ2-3; 7 bases are a match to TRBD2. The CDR3 contains 15 residues. V shed 1 base, J shed 6 bases, and the junction held 7 bases outside the gene matches. The germline V gene has CDR1 MNHEY and CDR2 SMNVEV (reference sequence). The CDR3 DNA reads TGTGCCAGCAGTTTATGGGCAGGGAGGGCGGATACGCAGTATTTT. Its translation is CASSLWAGRADTQYF.

The chain is built from TRBV5-1 and TRBJ2-3; 8 nucleotides match TRBD1. Germline V CDR1 and CDR2: SGHRS, YFSETQ. The V and J ends lost 4 bases and 0 bases, in that order; junction bases with no gene match: 4. This CDR3 has 15 residues. CDR3 nucleotide sequence: TGCGCCAGCAGCCCAGGACAGGGCAGCACAGATACGCAGTATTTT. It encodes CASSPGQGSTDTQYF.

The gene calls are TRBV13 and TRBJ1-6, with D possibly being TRBD1 (6 bases). Per the germline V gene, CDR1 is PRHDT and CDR2 is FYEKMQ (reference sequence). CDR3 length: 13 amino acids. V was clipped by 4 bases and J by 11 bases, with 12 bases between them. CDR3 sequence (DNA): TGTGCCAGCAGCTGGGAACAGGGCCCACCCCTCCACTTT. As protein: CASSWEQGPPLHF.

Notes on this clone: The sample holds other DNA sequences that translate to the same CDR3. V and J are TRBV5-1 and TRBJ1-1; D remains ambiguous. The CDR3 has 15 residues. Germline lookup yields CDR1 SGHRS and CDR2 YFSETQ. With 0 bases removed from V and 0 bases from J, the gap between germline ends came to 9 bases. The DNA of the CDR3 is TGCGCCAGCAGCTTGGCCGGCGGACTGAACACTGAAGCTTTCTTT. Translating gives CASSLAGGLNTEAFF.

The CDR3 region has the DNA TGTGCCAGCAGCCAAACAGGGATCGGGGATGAGCAGTTCTTC. Its translation is CASSQTGIGDEQFF. The chain combines TRBV7-3 with TRBJ2-1; possibly TRBD1 for D (6 bases). The CDR3 sequence is 14 residues long. Germline CDR1 SGHTA, CDR2 FQGTGA. Trimming left V 5 bases short and J 8 bases short, with 16 bases between.

This clone came up once. This chain joins TRBV7-9 and TRBJ2-7; D may be TRBD2 (6 bases). In germline, CDR1 is SEHNR, CDR2 FQNEAQ (reference sequence). V lost 5 bases to trimming and J lost 5 bases, with 13 bases between them. This CDR3 is built from 13 residues. CDR3 sequence (DNA): TGTGCCAGCAGCCCGCCGACTAGGGACGAGCAGTACTTC. Translation gives CASSPPTRDEQYF.

The chain combines TRBV7-7 with TRBJ2-1; TRBD1 agrees at 12 bases. The germline V gene encodes CDR1 SSHAT and CDR2 FNYEAQ (reference sequence). The CDR3 has 16 residues. Trimming at V came to 2 bases and at J to 6 bases, leaving 5 bases not matched to a gene. CDR3 sequence reads: CASSLLGTGGLNEQFF. The CDR3 bases are TGTGCCAGCAGCTTACTTGGGACAGGGGGCCTCAATGAGCAGTTCTTC.

V gene TRBV7-8 combines with J gene TRBJ2-5; TRBD1 matches at 10 bases. The germline V gene encodes CDR1 SGHVS and CDR2 FQNEAQ. V lost 5 bases and J lost 5; bases outside the gene matches: 8. The length of the CDR3 is 15 residues. The CDR3 spells CASSRDRGRSETQYF. CDR3 coding DNA: TGTGCCAGCAGCCGAGACAGGGGGCGGTCGGAGACCCAGTACTTC.

This rearrangement joins TRBV4-3 to TRBJ1-5, with 7 bases aligning to TRBD1. V lost 1 base to trimming and J lost 5 bases; unmatched junction nucleotides: 5. The CDR3 has 15 residues. Germline CDR1 LGHNA, CDR2 YSLEER. Written as DNA, the CDR3 is TGCGCCAGCAGCCAAGCCCTCGACAGGGATCAGCCCCAGCATTTT. Its protein is CASSQALDRDQPQHF.

This clone is a singleton in its sample. The chain recombines TRBV12-5 with TRBJ2-3; a possible D gene is TRBD2 (6 bases). Germline V gene data show CDR1 as LGHNT and CDR2 as FRNRAP. V dropped 0 bases and J dropped 4 bases, with 14 bases sitting between them. CDR3 length: 16 residues. The CDR3 DNA reads as TGTGCTAGTGGTTTGGTAGATGGTAGCGGATCAGATACGCAGTATTTT. Translated: CASGLVDGSGSDTQYF.